This TCR beta chain was recovered during a study of blood T cells in healthy people across ages. J gave up 1 base and V 3 bases, and 11 bases lay outside the gene matches. Germline V gene lookup returns CDR1 LNHDA and CDR2 SQIVND (reference sequence). The CDR3 has 18 residues. Using a J-beta primer mix together with a sample-barcoded 5' primer, a second PCR was run for about 7 to 12 cycles. TCRdb analysed the 5' RACE reads with MiXCR anew, one entry per CDR3 protein. The data contain 550,000 to 650,000 distinct CDR3 sequences, about 27% of them seen just once; the ten biggest clones take up under 4.5%. These records were also assigned to another study, of T cells of mothers and their children.

The sequence came from a boy under 10 years old in good health. The sequenced material came from blood. The rearrangement uses TRBV19 and TRBJ2-2; 7 bases match TRBD2. In DNA form, the CDR3 reads TGTGCCAGTAGTATGGGAGTAGGCGGGAGTGGGAACACCGGGGAGCTGTTTTTT. Translated: CASSMGVGGSGNTGELFF.